Sequencing of this TCR beta chain was carried out in a study of early T cells in non-severe SARS-CoV-2 infection. The CDR3 length is 15 residues. MiXCR, run by TCRdb on the 5' RACE reads, gives a single entry per CDR3 protein. The table lists tens of thousands of distinct CDR3 sequences, 15% to 20% of them singletons. The receptor was derived from an adult who was a healthcare worker with PCR-confirmed SARS-CoV-2 infection or an uninfected control (not recorded which). The sequences come from whole blood, collected at baseline. The chain links TRBV21-1 to TRBJ2-4; the table names TRBD1, a call not compared with the DNA. TRBV21-1 is marked as a pseudogene. The CDR3 reads CASSPGPGAKNIQYF. The CDR3 DNA reads as TGTGCCAGCAGCCCCGGGCCGGGAGCCAAAAACATTCAGTACTTC.